This TCR beta chain was obtained from a study of a mutant IDH1 vaccine in newly diagnosed glioma. The study, taken as a whole, reports: Overall, around 93% of patients had vaccine-induced immune responses.

The germline gives CDR1 GTSNPN, CDR2 SVGIG (reference sequence). The CDR3 is 14 residues long. V lost 1 base and J 6 bases, leaving 13 bases between the germline ends. The time point is: week 35, safety follow-up. In the vaccine, a single dose held 300 ug of the mutant IDH1 20-mer peptide, along with topical imiquimod. Turning to this clone: Its antigen is still unknown.

This table comes from immunoSEQ multiplex PCR, and its TCRdb copy is limited to in-frame clones, with some not included. The sample carries 45,000 to 55,000 clones, approximately 80% recorded once. The receptor's source is a man aged 35 to 55 with glioma. The chain carries TRBV30 and TRBJ1-5; D not resolved. Sequenced material: PBMCs, taken from a glioma patient whose treatment included an IDH1 peptide vaccine. CDR3: CAWSAASGGQPQHF. CDR3 bases: TGTGCCTGGAGTGCCGCCTCAGGAGGTCAGCCCCAGCATTTT.